This record concerns one T cell receptor (beta chain) sequence. V gave up 5 bases and J gave up 3 bases, with 11 bases separating them. CDR1 and CDR2 (germline): SGHAT, FQNNGV. The CDR3 is 14 amino acids. The sample belongs to a study of technical replicates of blood from a few donors. Profiled with immunoSEQ multiplex PCR; TCRdb holds only in-frame clones, not every one. The sample has around 67,000 clones, 92% seen once. The TCR originated in a human donor in good health. Sequencing was done on a sample of T cells isolated from PBMCs. The gene calls are TRBV11-2 and TRBJ1-5; no clear D gene. CDR3 DNA: TGTGCCAGCAGCCAAGACTTGCCCAATCAGCCCCAGCATTTT. It codes for CASSQDLPNQPQHF.